A selection of T cell receptor beta chains follows, all from one sample in a study of shared clonotypes between healthy human individuals. Sequencing used immunoSEQ multiplex PCR; TCRdb keeps in-frame clones, though not all of them. The sample lists about 1,500,000 clones; approximately 96% were seen once. Sequencing was carried out using naive CD4+ T cells sorted from blood. These receptors came from a man aged 30 to 45 in good health. The CDR3 runs from the conserved cysteine through the conserved F or W. D genes are given only for firm matches.

d_gene	v_gene	len	j_gene	CDR3nt	CDR3aa
NA	TRBV11-2	15	TRBJ2-5	TGTGCCAGCAGCTTCTACAGGGACTACCAAGAGACCCAGTACTTC	CASSFYRDYQETQYF
NA	TRBV18	13	TRBJ2-3	TGTGCCAGCTCACCACCAACTTACGGTACGCAGTATTTT	CASSPPTYGTQYF
NA	TRBV7-3	14	TRBJ1-1	TGTGCCAGCAGCCTAGGGGGTGAGGGCACTGAAGCTTTCTTT	CASSLGGEGTEAFF
NA	TRBV7-9	13	TRBJ1-1	TGTGCCAGCAGCTTCGAAATTTCCACTGAAGCTTTCTTT	CASSFEISTEAFF
NA	TRBV4-1	13	TRBJ1-1	TGCGCCAGCAGCCAAGGGGGGAGCACTGAAGCTTTCTTT	CASSQGGSTEAFF
TRBD1	TRBV2	15	TRBJ2-7	TGTGCCAGCACTCCCGGGGGACAGGGGGCGAACGAGCAGTACTTC	CASTPGGQGANEQYF
NA	TRBV7-9	15	TRBJ2-7	TGTGCCAGCAGCTTAGCACCCTTGAGGGGAGGCGAGCAGTACTTC	CASSLAPLRGGEQYF
TRBD1	TRBV28	13	TRBJ2-1	TGTGCCAGCAGGGGACAGGGCTACAATGAGCAGTTCTTC	CASRGQGYNEQFF
NA	TRBV6-1	14	TRBJ1-5	TGTGCCAGTCTGACAGCCTTTAGCAATCAGCCCCAGCATTTT	CASLTAFSNQPQHF
NA	TRBV28	13	TRBJ1-5	TGTGCCAGCAGTGGGGGGGTGTTCGGGCCCCAGCATTTT	CASSGGVFGPQHF
TRBD1	TRBV5-1	20	TRBJ2-1	TGCGCCAGCAGCTTGGACGGACAGGCCGATTGGCGGGTCTCCTACAATGAGCAGTTCTTC	CASSLDGQADWRVSYNEQFF